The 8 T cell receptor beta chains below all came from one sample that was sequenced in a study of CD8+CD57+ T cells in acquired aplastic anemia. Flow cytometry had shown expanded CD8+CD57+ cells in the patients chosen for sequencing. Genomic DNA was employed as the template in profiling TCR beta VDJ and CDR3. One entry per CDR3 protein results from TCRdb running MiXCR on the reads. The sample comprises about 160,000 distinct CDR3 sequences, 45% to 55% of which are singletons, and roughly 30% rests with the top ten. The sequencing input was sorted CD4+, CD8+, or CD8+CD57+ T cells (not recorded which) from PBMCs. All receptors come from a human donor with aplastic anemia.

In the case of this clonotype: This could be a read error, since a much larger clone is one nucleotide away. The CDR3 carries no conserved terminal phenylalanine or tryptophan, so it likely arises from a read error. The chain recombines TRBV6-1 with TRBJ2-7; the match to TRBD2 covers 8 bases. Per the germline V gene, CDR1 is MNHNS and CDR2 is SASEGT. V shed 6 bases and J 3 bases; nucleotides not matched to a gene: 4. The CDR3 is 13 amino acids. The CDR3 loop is CASSFTSGYEQYL. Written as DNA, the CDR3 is TGTGCCAGCAGCTTTACTAGCGGCTACGAGCAGTACCTC.

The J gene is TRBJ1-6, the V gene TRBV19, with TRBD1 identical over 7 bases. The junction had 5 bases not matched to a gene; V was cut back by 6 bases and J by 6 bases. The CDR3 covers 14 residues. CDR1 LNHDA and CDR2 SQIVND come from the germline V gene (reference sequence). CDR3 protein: CASSIRDSNSPLHF. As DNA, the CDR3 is TGTGCCAGTAGCATACGGGACAGTAATTCACCCCTCCACTTT.

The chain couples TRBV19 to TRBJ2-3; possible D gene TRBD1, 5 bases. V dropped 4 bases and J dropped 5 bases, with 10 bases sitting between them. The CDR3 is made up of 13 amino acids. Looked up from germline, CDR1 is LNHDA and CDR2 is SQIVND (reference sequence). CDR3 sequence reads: CASSKGVGDTQYF. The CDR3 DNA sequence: TGTGCCAGTAGTAAAGGGGTGGGAGATACGCAGTATTTT.

This CDR3 reads CASSNGGRETQYF. The DNA of the CDR3 is TGTGCCAGTAGTAACGGGGGAAGGGAGACCCAGTACTTC. This chain joins TRBV19 and TRBJ2-7, with D perhaps matching TRBD2 (6 bases). Judging by the DNA end, TRBJ2-5 fits better; the J call may be wrong. Germline V CDR1 and CDR2: LNHDA, SQIVND (reference sequence). CDR3 length: 13 residues.

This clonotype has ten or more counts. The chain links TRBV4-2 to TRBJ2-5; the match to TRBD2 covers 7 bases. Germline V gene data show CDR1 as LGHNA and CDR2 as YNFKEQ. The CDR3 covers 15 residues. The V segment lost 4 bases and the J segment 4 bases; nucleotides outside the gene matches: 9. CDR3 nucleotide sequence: TGTGCCAGCAGCCCAGGGACTACCGGGGGAGAGACCCAGTACTTC. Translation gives CASSPGTTGGETQYF.

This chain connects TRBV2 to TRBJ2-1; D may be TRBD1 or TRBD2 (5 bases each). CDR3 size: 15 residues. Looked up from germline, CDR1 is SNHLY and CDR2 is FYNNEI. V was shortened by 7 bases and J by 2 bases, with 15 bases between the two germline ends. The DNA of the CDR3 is TGTGCCAGCAACGTTGGGGGAAGGGCCTACAATGAGCAGTTCTTC. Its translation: CASNVGGRAYNEQFF.

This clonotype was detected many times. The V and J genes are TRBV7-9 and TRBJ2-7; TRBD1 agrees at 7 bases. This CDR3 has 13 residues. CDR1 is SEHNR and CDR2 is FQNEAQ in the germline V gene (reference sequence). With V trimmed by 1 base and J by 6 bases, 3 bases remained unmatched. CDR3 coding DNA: TGTGCCAGCAGCTTAGTAGGACAGGTCGAGCAGTACTTC. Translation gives CASSLVGQVEQYF.

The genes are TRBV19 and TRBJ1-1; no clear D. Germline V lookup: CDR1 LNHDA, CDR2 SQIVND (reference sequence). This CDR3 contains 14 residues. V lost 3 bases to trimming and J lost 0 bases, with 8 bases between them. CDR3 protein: CASSISGLNTEAFF. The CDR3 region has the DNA TGTGCCAGTAGTATCTCTGGTCTGAACACTGAAGCTTTCTTT.